Sequencing of this TCR beta chain was carried out in a study of identical twins. TCRdb called the 5' RACE reads again in MiXCR, with one record for every CDR3 protein. Among about 470,000 distinct CDR3 sequences listed, 20% to 25% were seen once. The CDR3 contains 17 residues. The V and J ends lost 6 bases and 3 bases respectively, with 23 bases between them. CDR1 and CDR2 (germline): MNHNS, SASEGT. These same data were also listed under a study on T cells expressing NK-cell markers. This second report adds: The study sequenced eight donors, seven HCMV-seropositive and one seronegative.

The specimen was CD4+ T cells sorted from blood. The clonotype comes from a woman younger than 35 in good health. This sequence joins TRBV6-1 and TRBJ1-2, with D tentatively TRBD1 (5 bases). In nucleotides, the CDR3 is TGTGCCAGCAGCTCAAAAAAAGGGAGTAGAGGGGACTATGGCTACACCTTC. Its translation is CASSSKKGSRGDYGYTF.